What follows are 18 T cell receptor beta chains derived from one specimen sequenced in a study of blood T cell repertoires in COVID-19. Produced via immunoSEQ multiplex PCR; TCRdb's table is partial and in-frame only. The table includes 450,000 or so clones, approximately 91% detected once. The source material was peripheral blood. The receptors were gathered from a woman aged 40 to 50 with COVID-19, enrolled during active disease.

The chain employs TRBV2 and TRBJ2-7; a weak D match, TRBD2 (6 bases). V lost 4 bases, J lost 1 base, and 14 bases lay in between. This CDR3 is built from 15 residues. Looked up from germline, CDR1 is SNHLY and CDR2 is FYNNEI. The CDR3 is CASSAGTLPSYEQYF. The CDR3 region has the DNA TGTGCCAGCAGTGCCGGGACTCTCCCTTCCTACGAGCAGTACTTC.

This chain joins TRBV2 and TRBJ1-1, with TRBD1 as a possible D gene (5 bases). Germline CDR1 SNHLY, CDR2 FYNNEI. Trimming took 6 bases from V and 0 from J, leaving 11 bases between them. The CDR3 contains 14 residues. The CDR3 is CASRGVRVNTEAFF. CDR3 sequence (DNA): TGTGCCAGCAGAGGGGTTCGGGTGAACACTGAAGCTTTCTTT.

The chain employs TRBV15 and TRBJ1-4, with D tentatively TRBD1 (6 bases). The CDR3 runs 16 residues. Deletions cut 3 bases from V and 2 bases from J, with 13 bases between. The germline CDR1 and CDR2 sequences are LNHNV and YYDKDF (reference sequence). This CDR3 reads CATSRSGRGTNEKLFF. The CDR3 DNA is TGTGCCACCAGCAGGTCCGGGAGGGGGACTAATGAAAAACTGTTTTTT.

The rearrangement joins TRBV2 to TRBJ1-1; D remains unclear. Trimming took off 6 bases at V and 1 base at J, with 15 bases between the two ends. The CDR3 has 15 residues. Germline CDR1 reads SNHLY; CDR2 reads FYNNEI. CDR3: CASRGSARQNTEAFF. The CDR3 region has the DNA TGTGCCAGCAGGGGTTCAGCGCGGCAGAACACTGAAGCTTTCTTT.

The rearrangement uses TRBV19 and TRBJ1-1; D remains ambiguous. The CDR3 extends over 15 amino acids. From germline, CDR1 is LNHDA and CDR2 SQIVND (reference sequence). V was shortened by 6 bases and J by 4 bases, with 18 bases between the two germline ends. The DNA of the CDR3 is TGTGCCAGTAGCCAGGTGCAGGCCCTGGGCACTGAAGCTTTCTTT. Protein: CASSQVQALGTEAFF.

This clone occurred once. J is TRBJ1-4 and V is TRBV15, with TRBD1 matching 7 bases. V lost 2 bases and J lost 8; bases outside the gene matches: 11. CDR3 length: 16 amino acids. The V gene's germline CDR1 is LNHNV and CDR2 YYDKDF (reference sequence). Written as DNA, the CDR3 is TGTGCCACCAGCAGATCCTGGCAGGGGGTTGGGGAAAAACTGTTTTTT. Residues: CATSRSWQGVGEKLFF.

V gene TRBV3-1 (or the pseudogene TRBV3-2) combines with J gene TRBJ2-4, with D perhaps TRBD1 (5 bases). CDR1 is LGHDT and CDR2 is YNNKEL in the germline V gene (reference sequence). The CDR3 spans 14 residues. Trimming took off 6 bases at V and 10 bases at J, with 19 bases between the two ends. The CDR3: CASSPITGKGIQYF. For the CDR3, the DNA is TGTGCCAGCAGTCCAATTACAGGAAAAGGAATTCAGTACTTC.

This clone appeared once. The J gene is TRBJ2-5, the V gene TRBV28; perhaps TRBD1 as D (5 bases). The CDR3 runs 14 residues. Trimming left V 6 bases short and J 4 bases short, with 15 bases between. Germline V gene lookup returns CDR1 MDHEN and CDR2 SYDVKM. The CDR3 sequence: CASSSLTGRETQYF. CDR3 nucleotides: TGTGCCAGCAGCTCGCTAACAGGAAGAGAGACCCAGTACTTC.

This rearrangement joins TRBV9 to TRBJ2-1; 11 bases agree with TRBD2. The germline V gene encodes CDR1 SGDLS and CDR2 YYNGEE. V shed 0 bases and J 0 bases; nucleotides not matched to a gene: 8. This CDR3 region has 19 residues. The DNA of the CDR3 is TGTGCCAGCAGCGTAGTCCCTAGCGGGAGGTTAATCTCCTACAATGAGCAGTTCTTC. Translating gives CASSVVPSGRLISYNEQFF.

The chain combines TRBV9 with TRBJ2-7, with D unclear. The germline V gene encodes CDR1 SGDLS and CDR2 YYNGEE. The V end lost 0 bases, the J end lost 8 bases, and 9 bases lay between the germline ends. CDR3 length: 12 residues. DNA of the CDR3: TGTGCCAGCAGCGTAGATGAGCCTCAGCAGTACTTC. This translates into CASSVDEPQQYF.

This chain connects TRBV3-1 (or the pseudogene TRBV3-2) to TRBJ2-1; D gene uncertain. Germline V gene sequence: CDR1 LGHDT, CDR2 YNNKEL (reference sequence). Trimming took off 4 bases at V and 8 bases at J, with 15 bases between the two ends. The CDR3 is 14 amino acids. The CDR3 DNA is TGTGCCAGCAGCCCCCGCCATGCCACGGATGAGCAGTTCTTC. As protein: CASSPRHATDEQFF.

In this sample, this clone turned up a few times. This chain joins TRBV2 and TRBJ2-3, with TRBD1 matching 10 bases. This CDR3 is built from 15 residues. Germline-derived CDR1 and CDR2 are SNHLY and FYNNEI. Trimming cost V 10 bases and J 3 bases; bases outside gene matches: 10. The DNA of the CDR3 is TGTGCCAACTGGAAGACAGGGGGCAGGACAGATACGCAGTATTTT. The encoded protein is CANWKTGGRTDTQYF.

This sequence joins TRBV27 and TRBJ1-5; D call uncertain. Germline values: CDR1 MNHEY, CDR2 SMNVEV (reference sequence). The V end lost 6 bases, the J end lost 4 bases, and 7 bases lay between the germline ends. This CDR3 is built from 12 residues. CDR3 in amino acids: CASRGRNQPQHF. The CDR3 bases are TGTGCCAGCAGGGGCCGGAATCAGCCCCAGCATTTT.

The table lists this clone with a few counts. The genes are TRBV11-2 and TRBJ1-2; D possibly corresponds to TRBD1 (6 bases). Germline V CDR1 and CDR2: SGHAT, FQNNGV. The CDR3 runs 15 residues. Trimming shortened V by 3 bases and J by 1 base, and 12 bases separated the two germline ends. The CDR3 loop is CASSLAQGFNYGYTF. The CDR3 DNA sequence: TGTGCCAGCAGCTTGGCTCAGGGGTTTAACTATGGCTACACCTTC.

This clone was found once. The V call is TRBV28, the J call TRBJ1-1, with D maybe TRBD1 (6 bases). This CDR3 is built from 15 residues. With 7 bases removed from V and 5 bases from J, the gap between germline ends came to 20 bases. Germline V lookup: CDR1 MDHEN, CDR2 SYDVKM. The CDR3 reads CASTLTGIRRTEAFF. The CDR3 bases are TGTGCCAGCACCTTAACAGGGATCCGTCGAACTGAAGCTTTCTTT.

This chain connects TRBV9 to TRBJ2-2; perhaps TRBD2 as D (5 bases). CDR3 size: 14 residues. Trimming cost V 7 bases and J 4 bases, with 14 bases left between them. Germline V gives CDR1 SGDLS, CDR2 YYNGEE. In DNA form, the CDR3 reads TGTGCCAGCCGGACGAGGGTAGGCACCGGGGAGCTGTTTTTT. Protein sequence: CASRTRVGTGELFF.

Note on this clone: At one end the junction does not follow the germline gene, possibly because of a read error. This rearrangement joins TRBV20-1 to TRBJ1-1; TRBD1 might be the D (5 bases). CDR1 is DFQATT and CDR2 is SNEGSKA in the germline V gene (reference sequence). The CDR3 consists of 11 residues. CDR3 in amino acids: CSASSGQGGFF. The CDR3 DNA reads as TGCAGTGCTAGTTCCGGCCAGGGAGGGTTTTTT.

The chain joins TRBV29-1 to TRBJ2-7, with TRBD2 matching 8 bases. Germline values: CDR1 SQVTM, CDR2 ANQGSEA. The J segment lost 5 bases and the V segment lost 0 bases, leaving 9 bases of the junction unmatched. CDR3 length: 15 residues. CDR3 sequence (DNA): TGCAGCGTTGAAGATCGGGGCGGGAGGTCGGACGAGCAGTACTTC. It encodes CSVEDRGGRSDEQYF.